The following is a T cell receptor (beta chain) sequence with its context. This clonotype was detected ten times or more. This receptor's antigen is unknown. Nothing much larger sits one base from this clone, and base qualities are not available. This specimen comes from a study of blood T cells in healthy people across ages (dated by TCRdb to the mid-2010s). Regarding the study in general: In model experiments, template switching captured roughly one uniquely barcoded TCR beta cDNA molecule for every two T cells. The donors were split into four age groups: young (average about 15 years), middle-aged (about 40), aged (approximately 60) and long-lived (under 90). Using deep sequencing normalized with unique cDNA molecular identifiers, the study measured how TCR beta repertoire diversity changes with age. To avoid experimental bias, donors of different ages were distributed randomly across sequencing lanes. Two additional independent replicas of 1 million unique cDNA reads from the same blood draw were analyzed for two donors (one aged 18 to 30 and one aged 80 or older).

General study outcomes and caveats: Donor CMV infection status was unknown, potentially confounding age-related changes in expanded clonotypes. Estimates of total diversity based on one million sequenced T cells were considered lower bounds and underestimates. Compared with the aged group, more naive CD4+ T cells, fewer expanded clones and increased TCR diversity were shown by the long-lived group, suggesting age selection. There was a strong correlation between observed TCR beta diversity and the percentage of naive T cells measured by flow cytometry. Because profiling used bulk unsorted PBMCs, naive and antigen-experienced compartments could not be compared conclusively. As age increased, observed TCR beta diversity per million T cells dropped in a roughly linear way, and a significant reduction was already evident by age roughly 40.

The library was prepared using 5' RACE. Sequencing was carried out with an Illumina HiSeq 2500. A second PCR of roughly 6 to 11 cycles was run with a J-beta primer mix and a sample-barcoded 5' primer. Each TCR beta cDNA molecule received a unique molecular identifier from a template-switch 5' adaptor carrying 12 random nucleotides. At least 3 million CDR3-containing paired-end reads were obtained from each sample. First-strand cDNA synthesis was performed from all RNA using the Mint cDNA synthesis kit, with priming by a TRBC-specific oligonucleotide. After uracil-DNA glycosylase treatment, a first 18-cycle PCR used universal primers M1SS and BC2_uni_R on all cDNA. As for how the authors treated the data: For normalization, 1 million high-quality reads were randomly selected from each sample, with every read carrying a distinct molecular identifier. Reads with shared molecular identifiers were discarded instead of being binned into consensus sequences. MiTCR, set to a Q25 quality threshold and the strictest error-elimination algorithm, was used for CDR3 identification, clonotype clustering and error correction. A nonparametric unseen species model using Euler transformation provided a lower-bound estimate of total TCR beta diversity. TCRdb reprocessed the public reads (quality trimming at Q25 with fastp, clone calling with MiXCR) and kept in-frame beta chains. A single entry per CDR3 protein holds the most common genes and DNA from its merged rows. TCRdb assigned the V and J calls; the authors' analysis was not used. The table for this sample lists approximately 810,000 distinct CDR3 sequences; roughly 26% of them were counted only once. The top ten clonotypes cover about 18% of the sample.

The CDR3 contains 14 residues, cysteine and phenylalanine counted. Only the CDR3 part of the read is kept: 42 bases, read in frame from the first base. CDR1 and CDR2, looked up from the germline V gene, are SNHLY and FYNNEI. V sheds 6 bases and J sheds 2 bases, leaving 14 bases between their ends. Systemically healthy Caucasian individuals from Russia, approximately 39 in total and aged about 6 to 100 years, were included as donors. Each donor gave 8 to 10 milliliters of peripheral blood, drawn into EDTA-treated Vacutainer tubes. PBMCs were isolated by Ficoll-Paque density-gradient centrifugation, with at least 6.5 million obtained per sample. Trizol reagent was used to extract total RNA from the PBMCs, yielding at least 5.5 micrograms per sample. For every donor, flow cytometry on a PBMC aliquot measured the percentage of naive CD45RAhigh/CD27high T cells.

The TCR sequence derives from a woman of 80 years or more in good health. Here the chain combines TRBV2 and TRBJ2-7; TRBD1 could be the D gene, as 5 bases match. Sequenced material: blood. The CDR3 is CASRYRQRTYEQYF. The nucleotide sequence reads as follows: TGTGCCAGCAGGTATCGACAGAGAACCTACGAGCAGTACTTC.